These T cell receptor beta chains were read from a single sample in a study of shared clonotypes between healthy human individuals. Repertoires were generated with immunoSEQ multiplex PCR, while TCRdb's copy carries only in-frame clones and drops some. The repertoire holds under 850,000 clones, with 72% as singletons. Sequenced sample: memory CD4+ T cells sorted from blood. The receptor source for this set is a woman in her twenties or thirties in good health. Each CDR3 is given with its conserved first and last residue. D genes are given only for firm matches. Clone size is stated in some rows and not others, as once, few, many or a class when expanded.

abundance: .; d_gene: TRBD2; v_gene: TRBV5-1; j_gene: TRBJ2-2; CDR3aa: CASSFGLAGDTGELFF; CDR3nt: TGCGCCAGCAGCTTTGGACTAGCGGGTGACACCGGGGAGCTGTTTTTT
abundance: .; d_gene: TRBD2; v_gene: TRBV27; j_gene: TRBJ2-2; CDR3aa: CATRAGVNTGELFF; CDR3nt: TGTGCCACCCGGGCGGGAGTGAACACCGGGGAGCTGTTTTTT
abundance: .; d_gene: TRBD1; v_gene: TRBV5-1; j_gene: TRBJ2-2; CDR3aa: CASSLPGQGRTGELFF; CDR3nt: TGCGCCAGCAGCTTACCGGGACAGGGCAGGACCGGGGAGCTGTTTTTT
abundance: .; d_gene: .; v_gene: TRBV25-1; j_gene: TRBJ2-1; CDR3aa: CASSRSDGLDNEQFF; CDR3nt: TGTGCCAGCAGTCGGAGCGACGGCTTGGACAATGAGCAGTTCTTC
abundance: .; d_gene: .; v_gene: TRBV7-6; j_gene: TRBJ2-5; CDR3aa: CASSPGTVEKTQYF; CDR3nt: TGTGCCAGCAGCCCCGGGACTGTTGAAAAGACCCAGTACTTC
abundance: many; d_gene: .; v_gene: TRBV6-1; j_gene: TRBJ2-2; CDR3aa: CASSLQANTGELFF; CDR3nt: TGTGCCAGCAGTCTCCAGGCGAACACCGGGGAGCTGTTTTTT
abundance: .; d_gene: .; v_gene: TRBV28; j_gene: TRBJ1-3; CDR3aa: CASSLRTASGNTIYF; CDR3nt: TGTGCCAGCAGCCTACGGACCGCCTCTGGAAACACCATATATTTT
abundance: .; d_gene: .; v_gene: TRBV11-2; j_gene: TRBJ2-1; CDR3aa: CASRGTRGHPQFF; CDR3nt: TGTGCCAGCAGAGGGACGCGGGGCCACCCCCAATTCTTC
abundance: .; d_gene: .; v_gene: TRBV7-2; j_gene: TRBJ2-7; CDR3aa: CASSFSDTSSYEQYF; CDR3nt: TGTGCCAGCAGCTTCTCGGACACGAGCTCCTACGAGCAGTACTTC
abundance: .; d_gene: .; v_gene: TRBV7-9; j_gene: TRBJ2-5; CDR3aa: CASSSDVETQYF; CDR3nt: TGTGCCAGCAGTTCGGACGTAGAGACCCAGTACTTC
abundance: few; d_gene: .; v_gene: TRBV2; j_gene: TRBJ1-5; CDR3aa: CASSAAGRGSQHF; CDR3nt: TGTGCCAGCAGTGCGGCGGGACGCGGGTCCCAGCATTTT
abundance: .; d_gene: .; v_gene: TRBV18; j_gene: TRBJ1-4; CDR3aa: CASSPGRTDYEKLFF; CDR3nt: TGTGCCAGCTCGCCTGGTAGGACCGATTATGAAAAACTGTTTTTT
abundance: .; d_gene: TRBD2; v_gene: TRBV29-1; j_gene: TRBJ2-1; CDR3aa: CSVYGTSGTYNEQFF; CDR3nt: TGCAGCGTCTACGGGACTAGCGGAACCTACAATGAGCAGTTCTTC
abundance: .; d_gene: TRBD2; v_gene: TRBV2; j_gene: TRBJ2-4; CDR3aa: CASRLADLAKNIQYF; CDR3nt: TGTGCCAGCAGGCTAGCGGACCTAGCCAAAAACATTCAGTACTTC
abundance: .; d_gene: .; v_gene: TRBV2; j_gene: TRBJ1-5; CDR3aa: CASSETRGGSNQPQHF; CDR3nt: TGTGCCAGCAGTGAAACGCGGGGCGGGAGCAATCAGCCCCAGCATTTT
abundance: .; d_gene: TRBD1; v_gene: TRBV5-1; j_gene: TRBJ1-1; CDR3aa: CASSFRDSNTEAFF; CDR3nt: TGCGCCAGCAGCTTCCGGGACAGCAACACTGAAGCTTTCTTT
abundance: few; d_gene: .; v_gene: TRBV11-2; j_gene: TRBJ2-5; CDR3aa: CASSLSMAAQETQYF; CDR3nt: TGTGCCAGCAGCTTATCTATGGCAGCACAAGAGACCCAGTACTTC
abundance: .; d_gene: .; v_gene: TRBV10-3; j_gene: TRBJ2-7; CDR3aa: CAVGSDEQYF; CDR3nt: TGTGCCGTCGGGTCAGACGAGCAGTACTTC
abundance: .; d_gene: .; v_gene: TRBV29-1; j_gene: TRBJ2-3; CDR3aa: CSALRRDHTDTQYF; CDR3nt: TGCAGCGCCTTGAGGAGGGATCACACAGATACGCAGTATTTT
abundance: .; d_gene: TRBD2; v_gene: TRBV7-9; j_gene: TRBJ2-1; CDR3aa: CASSPTGGSIDEQFF; CDR3nt: TGTGCCAGCAGCCCCACAGGCGGGAGCATTGATGAGCAGTTCTTC
abundance: .; d_gene: .; v_gene: TRBV2; j_gene: TRBJ2-5; CDR3aa: CASRDSSAQETQYF; CDR3nt: TGTGCCAGCAGGGACTCTAGCGCGCAAGAGACCCAGTACTTC
abundance: .; d_gene: .; v_gene: TRBV5-6; j_gene: TRBJ1-2; CDR3aa: CASSLMSTGGYTF; CDR3nt: TGTGCCAGCAGCTTGATGTCAACGGGAGGCTACACCTTC
abundance: few; d_gene: TRBD1; v_gene: TRBV10-3; j_gene: TRBJ1-3; CDR3aa: CAIRIDRAGNTIYF; CDR3nt: TGTGCCATCAGGATAGACAGGGCGGGAAACACCATATATTTT
abundance: .; d_gene: .; v_gene: TRBV11-2; j_gene: TRBJ2-2; CDR3aa: CASSHLRGAGPGELFF; CDR3nt: TGTGCCAGCAGCCATCTTCGGGGGGCCGGACCCGGGGAGCTGTTTTTT
abundance: .; d_gene: .; v_gene: TRBV2; j_gene: TRBJ2-3; CDR3aa: CASRRATGTARGTQYF; CDR3nt: TGTGCCAGCAGGCGGGCTACAGGGACGGCCCGGGGTACGCAGTATTTT
abundance: .; d_gene: .; v_gene: TRBV5-4; j_gene: TRBJ2-5; CDR3aa: CASSLALGNQETQYF; CDR3nt: TGTGCCAGCAGCTTGGCCCTGGGGAACCAAGAGACCCAGTACTTC
abundance: .; d_gene: .; v_gene: TRBV18; j_gene: TRBJ1-2; CDR3aa: CASSVPLRGGYTF; CDR3nt: TGTGCCAGCTCGGTACCCCTGAGAGGTGGCTACACCTTC
abundance: .; d_gene: .; v_gene: TRBV15; j_gene: TRBJ2-2; CDR3aa: CATSRDRGGPKNTGELFF; CDR3nt: TGTGCCACCAGCAGAGATCGGGGTGGACCAAAGAACACCGGGGAGCTGTTTTTT
abundance: .; d_gene: .; v_gene: TRBV6-1; j_gene: TRBJ1-5; CDR3aa: CASSEAIDSSGNQPQHF; CDR3nt: TGTGCCAGCAGTGAAGCGATCGACAGCTCGGGCAATCAGCCCCAGCATTTT